This T cell receptor (beta chain) was captured by sequencing in a study of T cell responses to AZD1222 COVID-19 vaccine. The CDR3 runs 14 residues. V lost 9 bases to trimming and J lost 7 bases, with 19 bases between them. Germline V gene data show CDR1 as KGHDR and CDR2 as SFDVKD. Findings and caveats of the study: There were mostly white British donors and more females than males, and clonal diversity was possibly underestimated.

Clones were sequenced by immunoSEQ multiplex PCR, and TCRdb holds only the in-frame ones, with some missing. The top ten clones hold approximately 4% of a sample with around 120,000 clones, 70% to 90% of them seen once. On this clone itself: Its target is not known.

V and J are TRBV24-1 and TRBJ2-3; D might be TRBD2 (6 bases). The source material was peripheral blood, sampled on day 0 of MenACWY control vaccination. The TCR sequence derives from an adult in good health. This CDR3 is CATRTGVSPYTQYF. The CDR3 DNA reads as TGTGCCACCCGCACGGGAGTTTCACCTTATACGCAGTATTTT.